This note documents a single T cell receptor beta chain sequence. Its antigen is undetermined. With 60 Vbeta and 13 Jbeta primers, the PCR was carried out. Profiled with immunoSEQ multiplex PCR; TCRdb holds only in-frame clones, not every one. The table includes about 120,000 clones, roughly 68% detected once. These data originate in a study of cytomegalovirus exposure and HLA in healthy donors. CDR3 size: 14 residues. CDR1 is LNHDA and CDR2 is SQIVND in the germline V gene (reference sequence). The junction had 4 bases not matched to a gene; V was cut back by 3 bases and J by 7 bases. Notes on the study in general: In vitro, three CMV-associated chains proved specific for CMV antigens. Another analysis was done later, and it associated approximately 15,000 TCR beta sequences with HLA alleles at 0.05 false discovery rate. A later analysis reportedly found that, within productive TCRs, an Asian-associated ancestry cluster had fewer N-insertions than the mean observed across the 666 donors. The majority of TCR sequences were rare, yet some public TCRs appeared in many donors.

The rearrangement links TRBV19 to TRBJ1-5; TRBD1 aligns across 9 bases. The sequence derives from a woman in her twenties or thirties in good health and CMV-seronegative. The sequencing sample was made of PBMCs. CDR3 DNA: TGTGCCAGTAGTATGGACAGGGGTGGACAGCCCCAGCATTTT. Translation: CASSMDRGGQPQHF.